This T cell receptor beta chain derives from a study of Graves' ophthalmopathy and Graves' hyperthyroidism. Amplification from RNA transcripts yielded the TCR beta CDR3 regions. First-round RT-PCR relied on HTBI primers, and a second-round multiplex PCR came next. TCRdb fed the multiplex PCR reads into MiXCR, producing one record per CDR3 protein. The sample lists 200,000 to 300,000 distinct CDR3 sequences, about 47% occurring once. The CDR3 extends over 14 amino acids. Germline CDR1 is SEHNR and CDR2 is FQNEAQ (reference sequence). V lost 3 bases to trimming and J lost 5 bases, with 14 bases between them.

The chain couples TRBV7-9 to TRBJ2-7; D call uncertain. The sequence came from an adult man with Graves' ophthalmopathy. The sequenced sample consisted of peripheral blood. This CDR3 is CASSFEERLHEQYF. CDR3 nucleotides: TGTGCCAGCAGCTTTGAGGAGCGCTTACACGAGCAGTACTTC.